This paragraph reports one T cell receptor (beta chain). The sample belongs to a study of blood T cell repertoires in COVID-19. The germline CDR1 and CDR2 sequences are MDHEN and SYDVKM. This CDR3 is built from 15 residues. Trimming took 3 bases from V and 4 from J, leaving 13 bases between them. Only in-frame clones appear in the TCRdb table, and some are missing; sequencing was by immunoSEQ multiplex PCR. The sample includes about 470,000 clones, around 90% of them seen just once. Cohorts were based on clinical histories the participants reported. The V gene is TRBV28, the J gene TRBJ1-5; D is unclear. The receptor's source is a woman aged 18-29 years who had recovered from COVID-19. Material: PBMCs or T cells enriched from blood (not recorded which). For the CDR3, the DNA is TGTGCCAGCAGTTTTTGGGAGGGCTCAAATCAGCCCCAGCATTTT. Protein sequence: CASSFWEGSNQPQHF.